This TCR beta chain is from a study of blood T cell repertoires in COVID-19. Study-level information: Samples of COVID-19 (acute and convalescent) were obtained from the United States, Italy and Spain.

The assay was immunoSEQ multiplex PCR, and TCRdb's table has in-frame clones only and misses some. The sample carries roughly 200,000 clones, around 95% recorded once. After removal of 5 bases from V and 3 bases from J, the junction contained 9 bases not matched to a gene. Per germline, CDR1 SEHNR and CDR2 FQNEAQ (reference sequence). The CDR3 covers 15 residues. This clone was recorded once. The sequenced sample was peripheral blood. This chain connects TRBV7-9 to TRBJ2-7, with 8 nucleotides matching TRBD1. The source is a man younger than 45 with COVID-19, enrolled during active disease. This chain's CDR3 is CASSPSGTGLYEQYF. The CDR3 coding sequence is TGTGCCAGCAGCCCCTCCGGGACAGGCCTCTACGAGCAGTACTTC.